A selection of T cell receptor beta chains follows, all from one sample in a study of T cells in Graves' hyperthyroidism and ophthalmopathy. Via MiXCR, TCRdb re-called the multiplex PCR reads, giving one row per CDR3 protein. Among around 520,000 distinct CDR3 sequences listed, less than 15% were seen once. The sequenced sample consisted of blood. The receptors shown here come from a woman aged 40 to 55 with Graves' hyperthyroidism. The CDR3 runs from the conserved cysteine through the conserved F or W. D genes are given only for firm matches. Expanded clones are given a class, and other clones once, few, many or no size at all.

>NA|NA|TRBV7-2|TRBJ1-6
CASSPQQGSYNSPLHF
TGTGCCAGCAGCCCCCAACAGGGATCCTATAATTCACCCCTCCACTTT
>NA|NA|TRBV28|TRBJ2-2
CASSLPYRPYTGELFF
TGTGCCAGCAGTTTACCATACCGGCCATACACCGGGGAGCTGTTTTTT
>NA|few|TRBV10-3|TRBJ2-7
CAITSGSVYEQYF
TGTGCCATCACCTCCGGGTCTGTTTACGAGCAGTACTTC
>TRBD2|few|TRBV10-3|TRBJ2-1
CAIREGLANDYNEQFF
TGTGCCATCAGAGAGGGACTAGCAAACGACTACAATGAGCAGTTCTTC
>NA|few|TRBV28|TRBJ1-2
CASSSEGRRGYTF
TGTGCCAGCAGTTCGGAGGGGCGGAGGGGCTACACCTTC
>NA|many|TRBV11-2|TRBJ2-7
CASSSGQAIYEQYF
TGTGCCAGCAGTTCCGGACAAGCGATCTACGAGCAGTACTTC
>NA|NA|TRBV4-1|TRBJ2-5
CASSQGEKGGETQYF
TGCGCCAGCAGCCAGGGTGAGAAGGGGGGAGAGACCCAGTACTTC
>NA|few|TRBV18|TRBJ2-3
CASSPPGTPRTDTQYF
TGTGCCAGCTCACCACCGGGAACCCCTCGCACAGATACGCAGTATTTT
>NA|many|TRBV30|TRBJ1-1
CAWSFEMSTEAFF
TGTGCCTGGAGTTTCGAGATGAGCACTGAAGCTTTCTTT
>TRBD2|NA|TRBV5-5|TRBJ2-5
CASSTSGKETQYF
TGTGCCAGCAGCACTAGCGGGAAGGAGACCCAGTACTTC
>TRBD1|NA|TRBV20-1|TRBJ1-6
CSARRDSPYSPLHF
TGCAGTGCTAGACGGGACAGTCCCTATTCACCCCTCCACTTT
>NA|many|TRBV20-1|TRBJ2-7
CSAEALAFSYEQYF
TGCAGTGCCGAGGCGCTAGCGTTCTCCTACGAGCAGTACTTC
>NA|many|TRBV12-3/TRBV12-4|TRBJ1-6
CASSRKGSPLHF
TGTGCCAGCAGTCGGAAGGGGTCACCCCTCCACTTT
>TRBD2|many|TRBV27|TRBJ2-7
CASSPLRLAGVLGDEQYF
TGTGCCAGCAGTCCCCTCCGACTAGCGGGAGTCTTAGGCGACGAGCAGTACTTC
>TRBD1|many|TRBV7-9|TRBJ2-7
CASSFRDREYEQYF
TGTGCCAGCAGCTTCCGGGACAGGGAGTACGAGCAGTACTTC
>TRBD1|NA|TRBV11-2|TRBJ2-2
CASSPFDRGRIGELFF
TGTGCCAGCAGCCCCTTTGACAGGGGGCGTATCGGGGAGCTGTTTTTT
>NA|few|TRBV6-6|TRBJ2-5
CASSYGAKGGKETQYF
TGTGCCAGCAGTTACGGGGCTAAGGGAGGCAAAGAGACCCAGTACTTC
>NA|few|TRBV30|TRBJ1-5
CAWSRGGTVGQPQHF
TGTGCCTGGAGTAGGGGGGGGACCGTGGGTCAGCCCCAGCATTTT
>NA|NA|TRBV19|TRBJ1-5
CASSMLGSNQPQHF
TGTGCCAGTAGTATGCTCGGCAGCAATCAGCCCCAGCATTTT
>NA|few|TRBV27|TRBJ2-1
CASSGTHNEQFF
TGTGCCAGCAGTGGGACACACAATGAGCAGTTCTTC
>NA|few|TRBV16|TRBJ1-3
CASSQTAIKNTIYF
TGTGCCAGCAGCCAAACAGCGATCAAAAACACCATATATTTT
>NA|once|TRBV12-3/TRBV12-4|TRBJ2-2
CASRDSVGELFF
TGTGCCAGCAGAGATAGCGTCGGGGAGCTGTTTTTT
>NA|NA|TRBV12-5|TRBJ2-5
CASVKAAGQETQYF
TGTGCTAGTGTTAAGGCGGCTGGGCAAGAGACCCAGTACTTC
>TRBD2|NA|TRBV5-1|TRBJ2-5
CASSLAFLAGVQYF
TGCGCCAGCAGCTTGGCGTTTCTAGCGGGGGTTCAGTACTTC
>NA|many|TRBV29-1|TRBJ2-7
CSVEVGTYEQYF
TGCAGCGTTGAAGTGGGAACCTACGAGCAGTACTTC
>NA|many|TRBV20-1|TRBJ1-5
CSAIVPKGNQPQHF
TGCAGTGCTATAGTTCCCAAAGGAAATCAGCCCCAGCATTTT
>NA|many|TRBV7-6|TRBJ2-3
CASSRTITDTQYF
TGTGCCAGCAGCCGGACCATCACAGATACGCAGTATTTT